This T cell receptor (beta chain) appears in the sequencing data of a study of shared clonotypes between healthy human individuals. As regards this clone: Its antigen is still unknown.

Study results and limitations: Naive CD4 clonotypes overlapped across a handful of donors at approximately 5%. Generation probability values for non-shared clonotypes were lower than those for clonotypes shared by all four donors. Investigators collected only blood, and repertoires in tissues likely differ.

The germline V gene has CDR1 SGHDT and CDR2 YYEEEE. Trimming took off 7 bases at V and 3 bases at J, with 11 bases between the two ends. The CDR3 is made up of 12 amino acids. Some clones are missing from TCRdb's copy, which holds only in-frame ones; the method was immunoSEQ multiplex PCR. This sample has 1.5 million to 2.5 million clones, with just under 95% found just once. CD45RO-negative cells were positively selected for CCR7, leaving out terminally differentiated effector memory CD45RA+ cells. Sequenced: naive CD8+ T cells sorted from blood. This receptor was taken from a man between 18 and 29 years old in good health. V usage is TRBV5-6 and J usage is TRBJ2-7; a weak D match, TRBD1 (5 bases). CDR3 DNA: TGTGCCAGCTTGGGGCCTAGCTACGAGCAGTACTTC. Protein: CASLGPSYEQYF.